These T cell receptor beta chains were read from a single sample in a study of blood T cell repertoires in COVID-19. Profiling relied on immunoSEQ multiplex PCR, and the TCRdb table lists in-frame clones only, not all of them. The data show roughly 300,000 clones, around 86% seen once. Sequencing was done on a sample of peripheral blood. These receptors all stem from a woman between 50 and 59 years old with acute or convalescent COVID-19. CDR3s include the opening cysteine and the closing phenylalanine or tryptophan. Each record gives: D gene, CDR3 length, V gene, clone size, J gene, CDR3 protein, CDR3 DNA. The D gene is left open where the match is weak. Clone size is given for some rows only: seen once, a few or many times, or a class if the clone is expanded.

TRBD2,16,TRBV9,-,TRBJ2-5,CASSVSGLAGVETQYF,TGTGCCAGCAGCGTATCTGGACTAGCGGGAGTAGAGACCCAGTACTTC
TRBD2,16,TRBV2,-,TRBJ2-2,CASSPRPSGITGELFF,TGTGCCAGCAGCCCCCGCCCTAGCGGGATTACCGGGGAGCTGTTTTTT
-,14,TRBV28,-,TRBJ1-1,CASSFEGINTEAFF,TGTGCCAGCAGTTTTGAGGGCATTAACACTGAAGCTTTCTTT
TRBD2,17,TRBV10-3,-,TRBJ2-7,CAISESGGAGGSYEQYF,TGTGCCATCAGTGAGTCTGGGGGAGCGGGAGGTTCCTACGAGCAGTACTTC
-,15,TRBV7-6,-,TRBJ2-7,CASSLAGQGRYEQYF,TGTGCCAGCAGCTTAGCGGGGCAGGGGCGCTACGAGCAGTACTTC
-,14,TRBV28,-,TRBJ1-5,CASTLGGTGQPQHF,TGTGCCAGCACCCTGGGGGGGACGGGTCAGCCCCAGCATTTT
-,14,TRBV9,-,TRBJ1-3,CASSVGGYGNTIYF,TGTGCCAGCAGCGTAGGAGGGTACGGAAACACCATATATTTT
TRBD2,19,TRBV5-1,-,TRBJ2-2,CASSRISSLAAKNTGELFF,TGCGCCAGCAGTCGGATTTCCTCACTAGCGGCAAAGAACACCGGGGAGCTGTTTTTT
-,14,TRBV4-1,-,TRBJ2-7,CASSQEAGLYEQYF,TGCGCCAGCAGCCAAGAGGCAGGGTTGTACGAGCAGTACTTC
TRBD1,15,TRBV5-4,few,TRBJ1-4,CASSLAGTGLEKLFF,TGTGCCAGCAGCTTGGCTGGGACAGGGCTCGAAAAACTGTTTTTT
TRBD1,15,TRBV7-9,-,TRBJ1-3,CASSQVQGTGNTIYF,TGTGCCAGCAGCCAGGTACAGGGGACTGGAAACACCATATATTTT
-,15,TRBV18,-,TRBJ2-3,CASSSRQGRTDTQYF,TGTGCCAGCTCCTCTCGGCAGGGGCGCACAGATACGCAGTATTTT
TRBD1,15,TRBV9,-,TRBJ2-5,CASSLRDRGYETQYF,TGTGCCAGCAGTCTCCGGGACAGGGGATATGAGACCCAGTACTTC
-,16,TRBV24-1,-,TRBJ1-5,CATSDSRGFGNQPQHF,TGTGCCACCAGTGATTCCAGGGGATTTGGCAATCAGCCCCAGCATTTT
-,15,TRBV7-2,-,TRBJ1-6,CASSFSLQRNSPLHF,TGTGCCAGCAGCTTTTCTTTACAGAGAAATTCACCCCTCCACTTT
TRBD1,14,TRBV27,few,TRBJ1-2,CASSDRGQGYGYTF,TGTGCCAGCAGTGACAGGGGGCAAGGGTATGGCTACACCTTC
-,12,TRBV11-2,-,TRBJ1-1,CASSSRQPEAFF,TGTGCCAGCAGCAGCAGACAGCCGGAAGCTTTCTTT
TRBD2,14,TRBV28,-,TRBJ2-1,CASSHGLASDEQFF,TGTGCCAGCAGCCACGGACTAGCTTCCGATGAGCAGTTCTTC
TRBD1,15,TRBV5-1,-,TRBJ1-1,CASSLDIGTAAEAFF,TGCGCCAGCAGCTTGGATATCGGGACAGCGGCTGAAGCTTTCTTT
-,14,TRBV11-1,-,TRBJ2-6,CASSPSSGANVLTF,TGTGCCAGCAGCCCCAGCTCTGGGGCCAACGTCCTGACTTTC
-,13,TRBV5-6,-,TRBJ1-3,CASSHDSRDTIYF,TGTGCCAGCAGCCACGACAGCAGGGACACCATATATTTT
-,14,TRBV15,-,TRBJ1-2,CATSRQNRDDGYTF,TGTGCCACCAGCAGACAAAACAGGGACGATGGCTACACCTTC
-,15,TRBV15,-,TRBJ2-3,CATSRERTSTDTQYF,TGTGCCACCAGCAGAGAAAGAACTAGCACAGATACGCAGTATTTT
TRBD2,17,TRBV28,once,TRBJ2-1,CASSFFNSGRTYNEQFF,TGTGCCAGCAGTTTCTTTAATAGCGGGAGGACCTACAATGAGCAGTTCTTC
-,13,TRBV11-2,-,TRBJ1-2,CASSFEAGNGYTF,TGTGCCAGCAGCTTCGAGGCAGGGAATGGCTACACCTTC
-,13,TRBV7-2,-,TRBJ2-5,CASSLAPSGDQYF,TGTGCCAGCAGCTTAGCCCCGTCGGGAGACCAGTACTTC
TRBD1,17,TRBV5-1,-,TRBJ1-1,CASSLLDRGREYTEAFF,TGCGCCAGCAGCTTGCTGGACAGGGGGCGGGAGTACACTGAAGCTTTCTTT
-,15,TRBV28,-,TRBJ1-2,CASNQLIGQRYGYTF,TGTGCCAGCAATCAGCTAATAGGACAGAGATATGGCTACACCTTC
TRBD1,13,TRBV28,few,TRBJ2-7,CASRGEQGYEQYF,TGTGCCAGCAGGGGGGAACAGGGGTACGAGCAGTACTTC
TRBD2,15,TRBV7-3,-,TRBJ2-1,CASSLIAGLGNEQFF,TGTGCCAGCAGCTTAATAGCGGGACTGGGGAATGAGCAGTTCTTC
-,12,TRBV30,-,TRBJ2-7,CAWATGTYEQYF,TGTGCCTGGGCAACAGGGACCTACGAGCAGTACTTC
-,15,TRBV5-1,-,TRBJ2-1,CASSLGDSDSGEQFF,TGCGCCAGCAGCTTAGGTGACAGTGATTCTGGGGAGCAGTTCTTC
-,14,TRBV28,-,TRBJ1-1,CASTRRRRNTEAFF,TGTGCCAGCACCCGAAGACGGAGAAACACTGAAGCTTTCTTT
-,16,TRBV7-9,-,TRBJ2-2,CASSPSGGRYTGELFF,TGTGCCAGCAGCCCCTCGGGGGGCCGGTACACCGGGGAGCTGTTTTTT
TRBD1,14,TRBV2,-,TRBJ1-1,CASSLDRGNTEAFF,TGTGCCAGCAGCCTAGACAGGGGGAACACTGAAGCTTTCTTT
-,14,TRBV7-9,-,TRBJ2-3,CASGEKGRTDTQYF,TGTGCCAGCGGGGAGAAGGGTCGCACAGATACGCAGTATTTT
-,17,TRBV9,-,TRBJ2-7,CASSVGVGGESSYEQYF,TGTGCCAGCAGCGTAGGAGTTGGCGGGGAGAGCTCCTACGAGCAGTACTTC
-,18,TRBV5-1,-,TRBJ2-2,CASSSILSRRGNTGELFF,TGCGCCAGCAGTTCTATCCTAAGTCGACGGGGAAACACCGGGGAGCTGTTTTTT
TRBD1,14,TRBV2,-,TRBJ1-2,CANSFGQGSFGYTF,TGTGCCAACTCGTTCGGACAGGGAAGCTTTGGCTACACCTTC
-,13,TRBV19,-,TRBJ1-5,CASSGLGNQPQHF,TGTGCCAGTAGTGGCCTAGGCAATCAGCCCCAGCATTTT
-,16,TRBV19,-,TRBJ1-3,CASTPDGAFSGNTIYF,TGTGCCAGTACCCCCGATGGGGCGTTCTCTGGAAACACCATATATTTT
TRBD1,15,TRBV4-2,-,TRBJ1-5,CASSQATGGNQPQHF,TGTGCCAGCAGCCAAGCGACAGGGGGCAATCAGCCCCAGCATTTT
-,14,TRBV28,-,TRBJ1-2,CASSFEGGNYGYTF,TGTGCCAGCAGTTTTGAAGGGGGTAACTATGGCTACACCTTC
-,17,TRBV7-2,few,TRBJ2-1,CASSLGKTGVTYNEQFF,TGTGCCAGCAGCTTAGGAAAGACGGGAGTCACCTACAATGAGCAGTTCTTC
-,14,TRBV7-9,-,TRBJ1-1,CASSSGLGNTEAFF,TGTGCCAGCAGTTCCGGGTTGGGGAACACTGAAGCTTTCTTT
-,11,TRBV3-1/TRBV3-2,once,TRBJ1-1,CASSQGYEAFF,TGTGCCAGCAGCCAAGGTTATGAAGCTTTCTTT
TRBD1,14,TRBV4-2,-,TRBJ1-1,CASSRQGVRPEAFF,TGTGCCAGCAGCCGGCAGGGGGTTCGACCCGAAGCTTTCTTT
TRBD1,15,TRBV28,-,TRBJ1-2,CASSFGDRGVYGYTF,TGTGCCAGCAGTTTCGGGGACAGGGGTGTTTATGGCTACACCTTC
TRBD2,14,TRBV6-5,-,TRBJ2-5,CASSPTSGRETQYF,TGTGCCAGCAGTCCCACTAGCGGGAGAGAGACCCAGTACTTC
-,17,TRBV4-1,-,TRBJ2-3,CASSREVGLTSTDTQYF,TGCGCCAGCAGCCGGGAGGTAGGACTTACTAGCACAGATACGCAGTATTTT